This TCR beta chain was captured in a study of blood T cell repertoires in COVID-19. Whole-study context: From T cells, B-cell-depleted T cells, or PBMCs came the material, which was cDNA or gDNA.

As handled by the study authors: Quantification of nucleated cells was approximated via reference gene primer amplification. Method: immunoSEQ multiplex PCR; TCRdb's copy keeps in-frame clones and lacks some. The V and J calls and clone size are taken from that table; D and trimming were inferred from the DNA. Of under 300,000 clones listed, about 85% are singletons. The germline CDR1 and CDR2 sequences are KGHSH and LQKENI. The CDR3 covers 18 residues. V dropped 3 bases and J dropped 4; count of bases not matched to a gene: 12. Sequenced sample: peripheral blood. The V and J genes are TRBV18 and TRBJ2-1, with 10 nucleotides matching TRBD2. The source of this sequence is a man younger than 40 who had recovered from COVID-19. The chain's CDR3 is CASSPPGQKLAGYNEQFF. CDR3 nucleotide sequence: TGTGCCAGCTCACCCCCGGGACAGAAACTAGCGGGGTACAATGAGCAGTTCTTC.